Below, 4 T cell receptor beta chains from the same sample are listed, as sequenced in a study of blood T cell repertoires in COVID-19. Profiled with immunoSEQ multiplex PCR; TCRdb holds only in-frame clones, not every one. The repertoire has about 140,000 clones, roughly 89% of them found once; the top ten carry over 4.5%. Sample: peripheral blood. These receptors all come from a human donor in a cohort sampled during active COVID-19.

This clone occurred a few times. The chain combines TRBV9 with TRBJ1-3; maybe TRBD1 (5 bases). Germline lookup yields CDR1 SGDLS and CDR2 YYNGEE. CDR3 size: 19 residues. V lost 4 bases, J lost 4 bases, and 27 bases lay in between. CDR3 coding DNA: TGTGCCAGCAGCCTCTCCGATGACCGAGCGGGGCCTGGGGGAAACACCATATATTTT. Protein product: CASSLSDDRAGPGGNTIYF.

As to this clone: One end of the junction fails to match germline, which may point to a read error. The gene calls are TRBV7-7 and TRBJ2-5; 10 nucleotides align to TRBD2. Germline V lookup: CDR1 SSHAT, CDR2 FNYEAQ (reference sequence). CDR3 length: 15 residues. The CDR3, as DNA: TGTGCTAGCAGCTCCCTAGCGGGGGTACAAGAGACCCAGTACTTC. It yields the protein CASSSLAGVQETQYF.

In its sample, this clone was seen many times. The chain links TRBV28 to TRBJ1-4, with TRBD1 identical over 8 bases. Germline V gene lookup returns CDR1 MDHEN and CDR2 SYDVKM. This CDR3 region has 15 residues. With 3 bases clipped from V and 5 bases from J, the junction kept 5 bases outside the gene matches. CDR3 protein: CASSFARQGNEKLFF. The CDR3 region has the DNA TGTGCCAGCAGTTTCGCCAGACAGGGGAATGAAAAACTGTTTTTT.

CDR3 region: CASTRGDYGYTF. CDR3 coding DNA: TGTGCCAGCACCAGGGGGGACTATGGCTACACCTTC. The V call is TRBV28, the J call TRBJ1-2, with TRBD1 matching 7 bases. The CDR3 consists of 12 residues. J gave up 3 bases and V 7 bases, and 2 bases lay outside the gene matches. Germline CDR1 is MDHEN and CDR2 is SYDVKM.